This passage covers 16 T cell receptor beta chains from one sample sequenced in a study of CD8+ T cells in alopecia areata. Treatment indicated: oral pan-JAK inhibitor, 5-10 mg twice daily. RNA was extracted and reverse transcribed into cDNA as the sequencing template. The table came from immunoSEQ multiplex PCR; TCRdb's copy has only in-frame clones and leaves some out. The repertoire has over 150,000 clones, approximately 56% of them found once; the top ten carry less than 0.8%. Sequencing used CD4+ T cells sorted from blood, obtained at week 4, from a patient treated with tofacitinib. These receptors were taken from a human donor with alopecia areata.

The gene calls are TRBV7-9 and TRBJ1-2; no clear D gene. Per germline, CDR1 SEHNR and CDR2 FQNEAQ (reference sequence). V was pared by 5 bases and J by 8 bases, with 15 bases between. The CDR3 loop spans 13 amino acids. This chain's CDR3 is CASSPRELFGYTF. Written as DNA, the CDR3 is TGTGCCAGCAGCCCGAGGGAACTCTTCGGCTACACCTTC.

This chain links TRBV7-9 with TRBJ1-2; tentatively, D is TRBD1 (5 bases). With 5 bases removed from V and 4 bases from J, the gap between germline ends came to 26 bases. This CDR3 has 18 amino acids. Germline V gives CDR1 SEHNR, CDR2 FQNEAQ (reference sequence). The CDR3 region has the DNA TGTGCCAGCAGCCCCCGGACCCTTAGGACAACGAGGGGCTATGGCTACACCTTC. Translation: CASSPRTLRTTRGYGYTF.

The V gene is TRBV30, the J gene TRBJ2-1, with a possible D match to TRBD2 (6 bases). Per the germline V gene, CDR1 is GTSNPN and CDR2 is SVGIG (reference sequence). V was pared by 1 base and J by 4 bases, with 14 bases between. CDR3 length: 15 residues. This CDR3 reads CAWSAVSGVYNEQFF. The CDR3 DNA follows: TGTGCCTGGAGTGCGGTTAGCGGAGTATACAATGAGCAGTTCTTC. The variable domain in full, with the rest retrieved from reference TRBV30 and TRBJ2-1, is SQTIHQWPATLVQPVGSPLSLECTVEGTSNPNLYWYRQAAGRGLQLLFYSVGIGQISSEVPQNLSASRPQDRQFILSSKKLLLSDSGFYLCAWSAVSGVYNEQFFGPGTRLTVL.

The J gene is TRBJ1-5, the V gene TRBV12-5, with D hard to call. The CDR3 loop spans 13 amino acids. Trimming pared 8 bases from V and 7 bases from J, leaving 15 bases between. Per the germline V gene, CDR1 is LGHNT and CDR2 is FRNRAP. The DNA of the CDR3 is TGTGCTAGTTCCCGGGGTGGCGGACAGCCCCAGCATTTT. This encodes CASSRGGGQPQHF.

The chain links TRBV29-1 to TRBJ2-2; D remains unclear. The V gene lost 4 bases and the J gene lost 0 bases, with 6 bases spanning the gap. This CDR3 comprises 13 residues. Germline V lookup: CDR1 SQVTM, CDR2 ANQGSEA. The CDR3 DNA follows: TGCAGCGTTGGCGGCCCGAACACCGGGGAGCTGTTTTTT. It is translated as CSVGGPNTGELFF.

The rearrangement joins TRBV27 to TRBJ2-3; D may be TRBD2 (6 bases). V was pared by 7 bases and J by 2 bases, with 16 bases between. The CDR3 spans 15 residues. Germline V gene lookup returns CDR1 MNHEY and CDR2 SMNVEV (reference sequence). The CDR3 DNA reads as TGTGCCAGCACTTTGGGGGGAGCGGACACAGATACGCAGTATTTT. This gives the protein CASTLGGADTDTQYF.

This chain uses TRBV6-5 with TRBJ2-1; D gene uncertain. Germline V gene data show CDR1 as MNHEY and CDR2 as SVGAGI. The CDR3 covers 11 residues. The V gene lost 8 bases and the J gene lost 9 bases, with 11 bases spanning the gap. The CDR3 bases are TGTGCCAGCTCATCTTTTGGTGAGCAGTTCTTC. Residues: CASSSFGEQFF.

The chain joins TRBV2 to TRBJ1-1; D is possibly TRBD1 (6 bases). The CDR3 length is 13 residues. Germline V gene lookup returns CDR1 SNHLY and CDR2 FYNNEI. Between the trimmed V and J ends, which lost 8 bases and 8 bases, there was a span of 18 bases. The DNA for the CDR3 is TGTGCCAGCCAGGGGAGAAACCCTACCGAAGCTTTCTTT. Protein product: CASQGRNPTEAFF. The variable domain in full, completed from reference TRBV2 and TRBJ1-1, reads EPEVTQTPSHQVTQMGQEVILRCVPISNHLYFYWYRQILGQKVEFLVSFYNNEISEKSEIFDDQFSVERPDGSNFTLKIRSTKLEDSAMYFCASQGRNPTEAFFGQGTRLTVV.

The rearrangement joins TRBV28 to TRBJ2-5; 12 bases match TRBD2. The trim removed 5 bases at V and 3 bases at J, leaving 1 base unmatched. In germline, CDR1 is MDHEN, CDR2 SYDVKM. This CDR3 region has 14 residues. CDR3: CASSRLAGEETQYF. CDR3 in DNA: TGTGCCAGCAGTAGACTAGCGGGAGAAGAGACCCAGTACTTC.

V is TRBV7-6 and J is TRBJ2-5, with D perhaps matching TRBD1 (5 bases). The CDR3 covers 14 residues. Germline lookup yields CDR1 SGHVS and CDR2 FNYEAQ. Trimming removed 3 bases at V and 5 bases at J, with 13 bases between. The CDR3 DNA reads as TGTGCCAGCAGCTTCTCAGGGTATTGGGAGACCCAGTACTTC. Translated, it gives CASSFSGYWETQYF.

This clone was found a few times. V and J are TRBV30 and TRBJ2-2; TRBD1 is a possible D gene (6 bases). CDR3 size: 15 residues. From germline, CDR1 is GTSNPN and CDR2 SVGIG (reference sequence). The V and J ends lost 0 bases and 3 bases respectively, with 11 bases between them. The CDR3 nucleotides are TGTGCCTGGAGTGTAGGTCAGGGGTACACCGGGGAGCTGTTTTTT. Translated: CAWSVGQGYTGELFF.

The CDR3 reads CSVDRQSTDTQYF. In nucleotides, the CDR3 is TGCAGCGTTGACCGGCAGTCCACAGATACGCAGTATTTT. The chain couples TRBV29-1 to TRBJ2-3; D is unclear. CDR1 and CDR2 (germline): SQVTM, ANQGSEA. This CDR3 spans 13 amino acids. V lost 3 bases and J 2 bases, leaving 9 bases between the germline ends.

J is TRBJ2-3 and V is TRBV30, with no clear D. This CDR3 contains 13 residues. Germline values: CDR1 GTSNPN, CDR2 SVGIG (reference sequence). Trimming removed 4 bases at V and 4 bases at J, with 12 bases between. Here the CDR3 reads CAWTDLSADTQYF. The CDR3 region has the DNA TGTGCCTGGACGGACCTAAGCGCAGATACGCAGTATTTT.

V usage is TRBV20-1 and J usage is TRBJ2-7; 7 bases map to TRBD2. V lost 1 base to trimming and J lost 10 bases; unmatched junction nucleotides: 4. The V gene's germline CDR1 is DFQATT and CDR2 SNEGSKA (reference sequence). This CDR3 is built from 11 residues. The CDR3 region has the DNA TGCAGTGCTAGAGTGGCGGGGGTTCAGTACTTC. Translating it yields CSARVAGVQYF.

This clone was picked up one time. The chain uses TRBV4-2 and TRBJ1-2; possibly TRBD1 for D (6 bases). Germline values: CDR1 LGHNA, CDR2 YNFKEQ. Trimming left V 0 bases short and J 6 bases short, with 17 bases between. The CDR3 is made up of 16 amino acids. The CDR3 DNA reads TGTGCCAGCAGCCAAGATAGAGGACAGCTGAGGGATGGCTACACCTTC. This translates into CASSQDRGQLRDGYTF.

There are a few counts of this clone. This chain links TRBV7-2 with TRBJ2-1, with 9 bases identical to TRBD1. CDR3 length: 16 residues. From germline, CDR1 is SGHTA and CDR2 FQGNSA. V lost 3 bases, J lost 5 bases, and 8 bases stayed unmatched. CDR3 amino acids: CASSLWATGGHNEQFF. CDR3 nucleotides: TGTGCCAGCAGCTTGTGGGCGACAGGGGGGCACAATGAGCAGTTCTTC.